This is a list of T cell receptor beta chains from one sample in a study of a mutant IDH1 vaccine in newly diagnosed glioma. No antigens are known for them. The repertoire was sequenced with immunoSEQ multiplex PCR; TCRdb's copy has only in-frame clones and lacks some. The sample gives around 80,000 clones, approximately 85% of which show up once; over 0.7% is in the top ten. The sequencing used PBMCs, collected from a glioma patient whose treatment included an IDH1 peptide vaccine. The origin of the receptors is a woman aged 50 to 65 with glioma. Both conserved end residues are part of each CDR3. Each record gives: J gene, clone size, V gene, D gene, CDR3 DNA, CDR3 protein. D genes are given only for firm matches. The size field is filled for only some rows; it gives once, few, many or a size class.

TRBJ2-3,NA,TRBV5-4,NA,TGTGCCAGCAGCTTGAGACAGTCCGGGACAGATACGCAGTATTTT,CASSLRQSGTDTQYF
TRBJ2-1,few,TRBV5-1,TRBD2,TGCGCCAGCAGCTTGGGCGGGGGGAGCGATGAGCAGTTCTTC,CASSLGGGSDEQFF
TRBJ1-2,NA,TRBV28,TRBD1,TGTGCCAGCCTGGGACAGGAGGGCTATGGCTACACCTTC,CASLGQEGYGYTF
TRBJ1-5,NA,TRBV30,TRBD1,TGTGCCTGGAGTCCTGCCTCCCGGGACAGGTATAATCAGCCCCAGCATTTT,CAWSPASRDRYNQPQHF
TRBJ2-4,NA,TRBV18,NA,TGTGCCAGCTCACCCCCAGATAAAAACATTCAGTACTTC,CASSPPDKNIQYF
TRBJ1-1,NA,TRBV19,NA,TGTGCCAGTAGTACCCTGAGGGGGACTGAAGCTTTCTTT,CASSTLRGTEAFF
TRBJ2-4,NA,TRBV28,NA,TGTGCCAGCAGAAACGACTTGAAAAACATTCAGTACTTC,CASRNDLKNIQYF
TRBJ2-7,once,TRBV7-8,NA,TGTGCCAGCAGCTTAACGGTCTCGGCCTACGAGCAGTACTTC,CASSLTVSAYEQYF
TRBJ2-1,NA,TRBV12-5,NA,TGTGCTAGTGGTTTGGTACTGGCTGGGGAGCAGTTCTTC,CASGLVLAGEQFF
TRBJ1-4,NA,TRBV2,NA,TGTGTCTCAAGACTAACTAATGAAAAACTGTTTTTT,CVSRLTNEKLFF
TRBJ2-7,NA,TRBV18,TRBD2,TGTGCCAGCTCACCTAAGAGCGGGGCCGACTACGAGCAGTACTTC,CASSPKSGADYEQYF
TRBJ1-4,NA,TRBV9,NA,TGTGCCAGCAGCGTAGCGGGCACAACTAATGAAAAACTGTTTTTT,CASSVAGTTNEKLFF
TRBJ1-6,NA,TRBV9,NA,TGTGCCAGCAGCGTAGGGCGAGTAGGGGGTAATTCACCCCTCCACTTT,CASSVGRVGGNSPLHF
TRBJ1-5,NA,TRBV5-4,TRBD1,TGTGCCAGCAGCTCTGACAGGGGCGCGGGTCCCCAGCATTTT,CASSSDRGAGPQHF
TRBJ2-3,NA,TRBV19,TRBD1,TGTGCCAGTAGTTCACAGGGGGCGGTAGGCACAGATACGCAGTATTTT,CASSSQGAVGTDTQYF
TRBJ2-3,NA,TRBV5-4,TRBD2,TGTGCCAGCAGCTTGGGTGGAGTAGCGGGAGCCCTCGGCACAGATACGCAGTATTTT,CASSLGGVAGALGTDTQYF
TRBJ1-1,few,TRBV6-5,NA,TGTGCCAGCAGTGATTCGGGGCGAGGGGCTTTCTTT,CASSDSGRGAFF
TRBJ1-4,NA,TRBV28,NA,TGTGCCAGCAGTTCCTTGAGCGGGGCGCTGGAAAAACTGTTTTTT,CASSSLSGALEKLFF
TRBJ2-2,NA,TRBV6-4,TRBD2,TGTGCCAGCAGTAGCGGGAGCACCGGGGAGCTGTTTTTT,CASSSGSTGELFF
TRBJ1-5,NA,TRBV19,NA,TGTGCCAGTAGTTTTAGCAATCAGCCCCAGCATTTT,CASSFSNQPQHF
TRBJ2-2,NA,TRBV21-1,NA,TGTGCCAGCAGCAAACCGGGGGGACAGGTCGACACCGGGGAGCTGTTTTTT,CASSKPGGQVDTGELFF
TRBJ2-7,NA,TRBV7-9,NA,TGTGCCAGCAGCTCGGAGGGACGGAACTACGAGCAGTACTTC,CASSSEGRNYEQYF
TRBJ2-1,NA,TRBV7-2,NA,TGTGCCAGCAGACTCCTAGTGAACAATGAGCAGTTCTTC,CASRLLVNNEQFF
TRBJ2-5,NA,TRBV18,TRBD2,TGTGCCAGCTCTCGGGGACTAGCGGGGCGCGTGGAGACCCAGTACTTC,CASSRGLAGRVETQYF
TRBJ1-2,once,TRBV28,NA,TGTGCCAGCAGTTTATGGGCCAGAAAAAACTATGGCTACACCTTC,CASSLWARKNYGYTF
TRBJ2-1,NA,TRBV7-8,NA,TGTGCCAGCAGCTTAGCTCGACTTCCCCGAAGGGCCAATGAGCAGTTCTTC,CASSLARLPRRANEQFF
TRBJ2-3,once,TRBV4-1,NA,TGCGCCAGCAGAACTCTTCGGGAGGGGGCATCGACAGATACGCAGTATTTT,CASRTLREGASTDTQYF
TRBJ1-4,NA,TRBV7-7,NA,TGTGCTAGCAGCCCAACAGGTTCCTTTAATGAAAAACTGTTTTTT,CASSPTGSFNEKLFF
TRBJ1-4,NA,TRBV4-1,NA,TGCGCCAGCAGCCGCCCCGGTGGGGGAGGTGAAAAACTGTTTTTT,CASSRPGGGGEKLFF
TRBJ1-5,few,TRBV6-5,TRBD1,TGTGCCAGCAGCTCCGGACAGGTGGGCAATCAGCCCCAGCATTTT,CASSSGQVGNQPQHF
TRBJ1-3,NA,TRBV6-6,NA,TGTGCCAGCAGTTACTCGGGCAGTCGTATTGACACCATATATTTT,CASSYSGSRIDTIYF
TRBJ1-1,once,TRBV27,TRBD1,TGTGCCAGCAGTCCGTCTCGACAGGGGATCAACCTGAACACTGAAGCTTTCTTT,CASSPSRQGINLNTEAFF
TRBJ2-6,NA,TRBV27,TRBD2,TGTGCCAGCTACAGCCTGGGACTAGCGGGCGTTGAGGCCAACGTCCTGACTTTC,CASYSLGLAGVEANVLTF
TRBJ1-3,NA,TRBV19,NA,TGTGCCAGTAGTATGGGCTCCCCTGGAAACACCATATATTTT,CASSMGSPGNTIYF
TRBJ2-1,NA,TRBV9,TRBD2,TGTGCCAGCAGCGTAGCTGGGACTAGCGGGAGAAATGAGCAGTTCTTC,CASSVAGTSGRNEQFF
TRBJ2-1,NA,TRBV5-1,TRBD2,TGCGCCAGCAGCATGAGCGGGAGCTCCTACAATGAGCAGTTCTTC,CASSMSGSSYNEQFF
TRBJ2-5,once,TRBV5-1,NA,TGCGCCAGCAGCTTGCTGGCGGATCAAGAGACCCAGTACTTC,CASSLLADQETQYF
TRBJ1-5,NA,TRBV6-1,NA,TGTGCCACCGGACAGAACAATCAGCCCCAGCATTTT,CATGQNNQPQHF
TRBJ2-2,NA,TRBV18,NA,TGTGCCAGCTCACCAATGGTGGTATCTAGCGCACCCGGGGAGCTGTTTTTT,CASSPMVVSSAPGELFF
TRBJ2-7,once,TRBV15,TRBD1,TGTGCCACCAGCAGAGAAAGACAGGGAATACCCTACGAGCAGTACTTC,CATSRERQGIPYEQYF
TRBJ2-6,NA,TRBV9,NA,TGTGCCAGCAGCCCAGACCCCGGTGGGGCCAGCGTCCTGACTTTC,CASSPDPGGASVLTF